These 25 T cell receptor beta chains came from one sample sequenced in a study of T-cell reconstitution after alpha-beta-depleted transplantation in children. Unique molecular identifiers were built into the TCRbeta library. TCRdb ran MiXCR on the PCR reads and lists one entry per CDR3 protein. The table lists 500,000 to 750,000 distinct CDR3 sequences, 27% of them singletons. The material was PBMCs, obtained before TCRalphabeta/CD19-depleted stem cell transplant. These receptors originate from a boy less than two years old with Wiskott-Aldrich syndrome, due to receive a stem cell transplant.

The chain links TRBV29-1 to TRBJ1-2, with D unresolved. The CDR3 is made up of 13 amino acids. The germline V gene encodes CDR1 SQVTM and CDR2 ANQGSEA. The V end was cut by 4 bases, the J end by 4 bases, with 13 bases between. The CDR3 nucleotides read TGCAGCGTTGTAGACTCGACGAGCTATGGCTACACCTTC. Amino acid sequence: CSVVDSTSYGYTF.

The table lists this clonotype with a few counts. The rearrangement uses TRBV3-1 and TRBJ2-1; the D call may be TRBD1 or TRBD2 (5 bases each). Germline V gene lookup returns CDR1 LGHDT and CDR2 YNNKEL (reference sequence). The CDR3 runs to 15 residues. V shed 2 bases and J shed 6 bases, with 14 bases lying between them. CDR3 loop: CASSQLCREINEQFF. Written as DNA, the CDR3 is TGTGCCAGCAGCCAACTCTGCAGGGAGATCAATGAGCAGTTCTTC.

The V and J genes are TRBV12-3 or TRBV12-4 and TRBJ2-1; 7 nucleotides agree with TRBD2. The CDR3 spans 15 residues. V lost 5 bases and J lost 5; bases outside the gene matches: 9. The CDR3: CASSPPGTKNNEQFF. CDR3 sequence (DNA): TGTGCCAGCAGTCCCCCCGGGACTAAAAACAATGAGCAGTTCTTC.

Comment on this clonotype: Sequence at one end of the junction differs from germline and may be a read error. The chain has TRBV29-1 and TRBJ1-1; the D is unclear. This CDR3 spans 12 amino acids. Germline-derived CDR1 and CDR2 are SQVTM and ANQGSEA. Here the CDR3 reads CSVASINTDAFF. CDR3 DNA sequence: TGCAGCGTTGCCTCCATTAACACTGACGCTTTCTTT.

In its sample, this clonotype was seen a few times. The V call is TRBV5-1, the J call TRBJ2-1; D unclear. Germline V gene data show CDR1 as SGHRS and CDR2 as YFSETQ. Trimming took 0 bases from V and 4 from J, leaving 11 bases between them. This CDR3 is 15 amino acids long. The CDR3 loop reads CASSLDGPYYNEQFF. The DNA of the CDR3 is TGCGCCAGCAGCTTGGATGGACCGTATTACAATGAGCAGTTCTTC. The full variable domain, completed using reference TRBV5-1 and TRBJ2-1, is KAGVTQTPRYLIKTRGQQVTLSCSPISGHRSVSWYQQTPGQGLQFLFEYFSETQRNKGNFPGRFSGRQFSNSRSEMNVSTLELGDSALYLCASSLDGPYYNEQFFGPGTRLTVL.

This clonotype was seen only a few times. The chain joins TRBV5-1 to TRBJ2-7, with D possibly being TRBD2 (6 bases). Germline V gene lookup returns CDR1 SGHRS and CDR2 YFSETQ. This CDR3 region has 14 residues. V lost 3 bases to trimming and J lost 0 bases, with 10 bases between them. The CDR3 coding sequence is TGCGCCAGCAGCTGGGACGGGAGCTCCTACGAGCAGTACTTC. It is translated as CASSWDGSSYEQYF. The entire variable domain, with the rest obtained from reference TRBV5-1 and TRBJ2-7, is as follows: KAGVTQTPRYLIKTRGQQVTLSCSPISGHRSVSWYQQTPGQGLQFLFEYFSETQRNKGNFPGRFSGRQFSNSRSEMNVSTLELGDSALYLCASSWDGSSYEQYFGPGTRLTVT.

The chain uses TRBV7-9 and TRBJ2-7; D gene uncertain. The CDR3 is 11 amino acids. Germline lookup yields CDR1 SEHNR and CDR2 FQNEAQ (reference sequence). V lost 6 bases and J 7 bases, leaving 10 bases between the germline ends. The CDR3 protein is CASSQAAEQYF. Here the CDR3 DNA reads TGTGCCAGCAGTCAGGCTGCGGAGCAGTACTTC.

This rearrangement joins TRBV20-1 to TRBJ2-5, with D unresolved. Between the trimmed V and J ends, which lost 0 bases and 2 bases, there was a span of 7 bases. Germline CDR1 is DFQATT and CDR2 is SNEGSKA (reference sequence). This CDR3 is built from 13 residues. DNA for the CDR3: TGCAGTGCTAGAGATTACTTACAAGAGACCCAGTACTTC. It codes for CSARDYLQETQYF.

This clonotype came up a few times. The V call is TRBV5-8, the J call TRBJ2-1, with 7 bases lining up with TRBD2. The length of the CDR3 is 16 residues. J gave up 2 bases and V 4 bases, and 9 bases lay outside the gene matches. Germline CDR1 SGHTS, CDR2 YDEGEE. CDR3 nucleotide sequence: TGTGCCAGCAGCCTCAGACCTAGCGGACCCTACAATGAGCAGTTCTTC. Its protein product is CASSLRPSGPYNEQFF.

This clonotype was seen only a few times. The chain has TRBV3-1 and TRBJ2-2; D perhaps matches TRBD1 (6 bases). Trimming removed 0 bases from V and 5 bases from J, with 19 bases in between. The V gene's germline CDR1 is LGHDT and CDR2 YNNKEL (reference sequence). The CDR3 contains 18 residues. The CDR3 reads CASSQDWLGWGQTGELFF. DNA of the CDR3: TGTGCCAGCAGCCAAGATTGGCTGGGGTGGGGACAAACCGGGGAGCTGTTTTTT.

This clonotype appeared a few times. The rearrangement uses TRBV5-1 and TRBJ1-1; D is unclear. The CDR3 sequence is 15 residues long. V lost 1 base, J lost 2 bases, and 12 bases lay in between. Germline lookup yields CDR1 SGHRS and CDR2 YFSETQ. The CDR3 loop is CASSLFGSFNTEAFF. CDR3 nucleotides: TGCGCCAGCAGCTTGTTCGGCAGCTTCAACACTGAAGCTTTCTTT.

This sequence joins TRBV7-2 and TRBJ1-5; 7 bases fit TRBD1. The CDR3 spans 15 residues. CDR1 is SGHTA and CDR2 is FQGNSA in the germline V gene. V was clipped by 5 bases and J by 3 bases; unmatched bases: 7. CDR3 in amino acids: CASSQLGQLNQPQHF. CDR3 nucleotides: TGTGCCAGCAGCCAACTGGGACAGCTCAATCAGCCCCAGCATTTT.

This clonotype was counted a few times. The chain links TRBV3-1 to TRBJ2-7; 8 bases are a match to TRBD1. V shed 8 bases and J 2 bases; nucleotides not matched to a gene: 8. CDR1 LGHDT and CDR2 YNNKEL come from the germline V gene (reference sequence). This CDR3 is 14 amino acids long. The CDR3 region has the DNA TGTGCCAGCGCCGGAACAGGGGGGACCTACGAGCAGTACTTC. Translation: CASAGTGGTYEQYF.

In its sample, this clonotype was seen a few times. The chain couples TRBV12-3 or TRBV12-4 to TRBJ2-1, with 9 bases fitting TRBD2. This CDR3 has 16 amino acids. Trimming removed 1 base from V and 5 bases from J; junction bases left unmatched: 6. The CDR3 sequence is CASSLGRGRAHNEQFF. The CDR3 nucleotides are TGTGCCAGCAGTTTAGGTCGCGGGAGGGCCCACAATGAGCAGTTCTTC.

The rearrangement joins TRBV6-5 to TRBJ2-7, with no clear D. The V end lost 2 bases, the J end lost 1 base, and 12 bases lay between the germline ends. Germline V gene data show CDR1 as MNHEY and CDR2 as SVGAGI. The CDR3 is made up of 15 amino acids. As DNA, the CDR3 is TGTGCCAGCAGTTACAGCTCCGACGGATCCTACGAGCAGTACTTC. Translation gives CASSYSSDGSYEQYF.

This clonotype was observed a handful of times. The rearrangement links TRBV6-1 to TRBJ2-2, with 11 bases that match TRBD2. From germline, CDR1 is MNHNS and CDR2 SASEGT. The CDR3 spans 16 residues. J gave up 1 base and V 6 bases, and 4 bases lay outside the gene matches. For the CDR3, the DNA is TGTGCCAGCAGACCCGGGACTAGCGGGAACACCGGGGAGCTGTTTTTT. Protein product: CASRPGTSGNTGELFF.

The rearrangement joins TRBV20-1 to TRBJ1-1; 8 nucleotides match TRBD1. After removal of 5 bases from V and 2 bases from J, the junction contained 7 bases not matched to a gene. This CDR3 region has 14 residues. Germline values: CDR1 DFQATT, CDR2 SNEGSKA (reference sequence). CDR3 amino acids: CSAWKDRANTEAFF. The CDR3 DNA is TGCAGTGCTTGGAAGGACAGGGCCAACACTGAAGCTTTCTTT.

This clonotype was detected a few times. This chain uses TRBV13 with TRBJ2-1; D remains ambiguous. Trimming cost V 4 bases and J 4 bases, with 11 bases left between them. CDR3 size: 14 residues. From germline, CDR1 is PRHDT and CDR2 FYEKMQ (reference sequence). The CDR3 nucleotides read TGTGCCAGCAGCTACGAAGGGAAATACAATGAGCAGTTCTTC. Translating it yields CASSYEGKYNEQFF.

In its sample, this clonotype was seen a few times. CDR3: CASDRWESHNEQFF. The DNA for the CDR3 is TGTGCCAGCGATCGATGGGAGAGCCACAATGAGCAGTTCTTC. The J gene is TRBJ2-1, the V gene TRBV28, with D maybe TRBD2 (5 bases). Trimming took off 8 bases at V and 5 bases at J, with 16 bases between the two ends. This CDR3 has 14 amino acids. Germline V gives CDR1 MDHEN, CDR2 SYDVKM.

The chain carries TRBV7-2 and TRBJ2-1, with D possibly called TRBD1 or TRBD2 (5 bases each). The V end was cut by 1 base, the J end by 5 bases, with 15 bases between. CDR1 and CDR2 from the germline V gene are SGHTA and FQGNSA. This CDR3 has 16 amino acids. CDR3 protein: CASSLVTTGPHNEQFF. CDR3 bases: TGTGCCAGCAGCTTAGTGACGACGGGGCCCCACAATGAGCAGTTCTTC.

There are a few counts of this clonotype. The chain employs TRBV20-1 and TRBJ2-5; TRBD2 matches 8 bases. CDR1 and CDR2 (germline): DFQATT, SNEGSKA (reference sequence). J gave up 2 bases and V 3 bases, and 2 bases lay outside the gene matches. The CDR3 has 13 amino acids. The CDR3 here is CSASRGGQETQYF. CDR3 in DNA: TGCAGTGCTAGTCGGGGGGGGCAAGAGACCCAGTACTTC.

CDR3 sequence (DNA): TGTGCCAGCAGTCCCCGACAGGGGCGGGTCACCGGGGAGCTGTTTTTT. Translation gives CASSPRQGRVTGELFF. The rearrangement uses TRBV12-3 or TRBV12-4 and TRBJ2-2, with TRBD1 identical over 8 bases. V dropped 5 bases and J dropped 4; count of bases not matched to a gene: 9. The CDR3 length is 16 residues.

The chain has TRBV20-1 and TRBJ2-3, with 14 bases fitting TRBD2. Germline CDR1 DFQATT, CDR2 SNEGSKA (reference sequence). V shed 5 bases and J 4 bases; nucleotides not matched to a gene: 5. The CDR3 covers 15 residues. For the CDR3, the DNA is TGCAGTGCTCAAGGGACTAGCGGGAGATCAGATACGCAGTATTTT. Its protein product is CSAQGTSGRSDTQYF.

CDR3 amino acids: CSASTGAVDGYTF. The DNA of the CDR3 is TGCAGTGCTAGTACGGGGGCGGTCGATGGCTACACCTTC. The chain couples TRBV20-1 to TRBJ1-2; tentative D call: TRBD1 (6 bases). Germline CDR1 and CDR2: DFQATT and SNEGSKA (reference sequence). There are 13 residues in the CDR3. V lost 3 bases to trimming and J lost 6 bases, with 14 bases between them.

The chain links TRBV6-1 to TRBJ2-2; 7 nucleotides line up with TRBD1. The CDR3 has 15 amino acids. The trim removed 7 bases at V and 5 bases at J, leaving 10 bases unmatched. Looked up from germline, CDR1 is MNHNS and CDR2 is SASEGT. CDR3: CASKKADRDTGELFF. CDR3 DNA sequence: TGTGCCAGCAAAAAGGCAGACAGGGATACCGGGGAGCTGTTTTTT.